One sample yielded the 17 T cell receptor beta chains listed below, sequenced in a study of CXCR3-negative and CXCR3-positive naive CD8 T cells. Findings of the study overall: Relative to CXCR3-negative naive cells, CXCR3-positive naive cells had more hydrophobic TRB CDR3s.

Researchers prepared the TRB cDNA libraries using 5' RACE with UMI labels. TCRdb reprocessed the 5' RACE reads; each CDR3 protein has one entry and no DNA is given. The ten top clones account for approximately 0.56%, within a sample of some 53,000 distinct CDR3 sequences. Their target antigens are unknown. Sequenced input: naive CXCR3+ CD8+ T cells from blood. Stated subset: CD45RO-CCR7+CD27+CD95- naive CD8+ T cells expressing CXCR3 (TNR3+). These receptors all come from a human donor in good health. Some clones in this sample may be carry-over from other donors' samples.

V gene TRBV7-6 combines with J gene TRBJ1-2; TCRdb returns TRBD1, unconfirmable since there is no DNA. Looked up from germline, CDR1 is SGHVS and CDR2 is FNYEAQ. The CDR3 has 14 amino acids. The CDR3: CASSPSGANYGYTF.

This rearrangement joins TRBV7-9 to TRBJ2-2; with no DNA, the TCRdb D assignment of TRBD2 cannot be verified. CDR1 is SEHNR and CDR2 is FQNEAQ in the germline V gene (reference sequence). The CDR3 spans 19 residues. CDR3 amino acids: CASSLIMVVSSRNTGELFF.

This chain joins TRBV6-5 and TRBJ1-1. Germline CDR1 MNHEY, CDR2 SVGAGI. The CDR3 loop spans 13 amino acids. The CDR3 is CASRAHPDTEAFF.

J is TRBJ2-7 and V is TRBV5-1; TCRdb lists TRBD1, though no DNA is available to test this call. The CDR3 loop spans 14 amino acids. Germline V lookup: CDR1 SGHRS, CDR2 YFSETQ. CDR3 protein: CASQTGDDFYEQYF.

The V and J genes are TRBV6-2 or TRBV6-3 and TRBJ1-1. Looked up from germline, CDR1 is MNHEY and CDR2 is SVGEGT. The CDR3 loop spans 14 amino acids. The CDR3 spells CASSYWDINTEAFF.

The chain couples TRBV6-5 to TRBJ2-1; checking the TCRdb D call of TRBD1 is not possible without DNA. Per the germline V gene, CDR1 is MNHEY and CDR2 is SVGAGI. The CDR3 sequence is 12 residues long. This CDR3 reads CASRGAYNEQFF.

V gene TRBV4-3 combines with J gene TRBJ2-7. Germline-derived CDR1 and CDR2 are LGHNA and YSLEER. This CDR3 is 14 amino acids long. This CDR3 is CASSQDRGGPEQYF.

The J gene is TRBJ1-2, the V gene TRBV7-2; absent DNA, TCRdb's TRBD1 call cannot be checked. This CDR3 is 13 amino acids long. Looked up from germline, CDR1 is SGHTA and CDR2 is FQGNSA. The CDR3 sequence: CASSYRGGGGYTF.

V is TRBV7-2 and J is TRBJ1-3. This CDR3 contains 15 residues. Germline V gene data show CDR1 as SGHTA and CDR2 as FQGNSA. CDR3 residues: CASSSYGGAGNTIYF.

The CDR3 here is CASSWDTGEQYF. This sequence joins TRBV5-1 and TRBJ2-7. The CDR3 is 12 residues long. CDR1 SGHRS and CDR2 YFSETQ come from the germline V gene.

The CDR3 sequence: CSVEVGETSYEQYF. The chain links TRBV29-1 to TRBJ2-7. Per the germline V gene, CDR1 is SQVTM and CDR2 is ANQGSEA. The CDR3 totals 14 residues.

The V call is TRBV3-1, the J call TRBJ1-1. Germline values: CDR1 LGHDT, CDR2 YNNKEL (reference sequence). CDR3 length: 14 amino acids. This chain's CDR3 is CASSQEIKGTEAFF.

The chain is built from TRBV7-2 and TRBJ2-5; with no DNA, the TCRdb D assignment of TRBD1 cannot be verified. The CDR3 runs to 17 residues. Germline values: CDR1 SGHTA, CDR2 FQGNSA. CDR3 amino acids: CASSLGLGTEKEETQYF.

This sequence joins TRBV7-9 and TRBJ1-5; TCRdb's assignment of TRBD1 cannot be checked, as there is no DNA. CDR3 length equals 14 residues. Looked up from germline, CDR1 is SEHNR and CDR2 is FQNEAQ (reference sequence). This CDR3 reads CASSLDSYNQPQHF. Supplemented by reference TRBV7-9 and TRBJ1-5, the full variable domain reads DTGVSQNPRHKITKRGQNVTFRCDPISEHNRLYWYRQTLGQGPEFLTYFQNEAQLEKSRLLSDRFSAERPKGSFSTLEIQRTEQGDSAMYLCASSLDSYNQPQHFGDGTRLSIL.

The chain couples TRBV14 to TRBJ2-1; TCRdb proposes TRBD2, but this gene call is untestable without DNA. Germline V gene lookup returns CDR1 SGHDN and CDR2 FVKESK. The CDR3 has 15 residues. The chain's CDR3 is CASSWVRGSGVEQFF.

The gene calls are TRBV21-1 and TRBJ2-7; TCRdb indicates TRBD1, and absent DNA this call remains unverified. TRBV21-1 is an annotated pseudogene. The CDR3 contains 14 residues. Here the CDR3 reads CASTAGTGGGEQYF.

This chain uses TRBV9 with TRBJ1-1. CDR1 is SGDLS and CDR2 is YYNGEE in the germline V gene. CDR3 length: 16 residues. The CDR3 region is CASSVDPRQANTEAFF.